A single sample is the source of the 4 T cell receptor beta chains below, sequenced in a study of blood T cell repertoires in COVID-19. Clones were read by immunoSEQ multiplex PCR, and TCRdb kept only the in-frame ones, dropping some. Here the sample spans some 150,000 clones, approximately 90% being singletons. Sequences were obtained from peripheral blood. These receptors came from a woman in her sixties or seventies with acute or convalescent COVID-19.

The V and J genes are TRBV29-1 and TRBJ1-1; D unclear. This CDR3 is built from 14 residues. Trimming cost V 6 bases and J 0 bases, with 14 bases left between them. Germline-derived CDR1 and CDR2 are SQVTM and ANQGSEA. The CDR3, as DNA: TGCAGCGTGGGCGAAGCATCAATGAACACTGAAGCTTTCTTT. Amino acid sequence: CSVGEASMNTEAFF.

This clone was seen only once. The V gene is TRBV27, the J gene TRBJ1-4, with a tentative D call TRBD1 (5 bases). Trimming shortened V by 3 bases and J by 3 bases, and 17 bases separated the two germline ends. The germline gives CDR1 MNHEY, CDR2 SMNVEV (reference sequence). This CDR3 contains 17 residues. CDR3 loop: CASSLTSGRGPNEKLFF. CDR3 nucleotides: TGTGCCAGCAGTTTGACCTCGGGGAGGGGACCTAATGAAAAACTGTTTTTT.

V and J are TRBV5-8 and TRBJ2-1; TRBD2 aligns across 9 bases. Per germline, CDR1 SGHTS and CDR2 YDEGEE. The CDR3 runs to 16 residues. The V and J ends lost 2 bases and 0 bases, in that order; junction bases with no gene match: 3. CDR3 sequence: CASSFLAGSSYNEQFF. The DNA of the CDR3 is TGTGCCAGCAGCTTTCTAGCGGGGAGCTCCTACAATGAGCAGTTCTTC.

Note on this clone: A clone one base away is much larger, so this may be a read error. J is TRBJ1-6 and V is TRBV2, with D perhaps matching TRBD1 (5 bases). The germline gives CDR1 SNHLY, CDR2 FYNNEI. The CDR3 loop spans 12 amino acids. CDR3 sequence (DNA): TGTACCAGCCAGGGTGATAATTCACCCCTCCACTTT. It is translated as CTSQGDNSPLHF.